The clone carrying this T cell receptor beta chain appeared a few times. Its antigen is undetermined. Reared together, all three twin pairs probably met the same infectious agents and vaccines. The data are from a study of identical twins' blood T cells. Looking at the study overall: Some 50 million reads covered six alpha-chain and six beta-chain libraries. Findings and caveats of the study: Each donor's most abundant TCRbeta clonotypes shared more CDR3 sequences with her twin than unrelated donors.

The CDR3 is 13 residues long. V lost 4 bases and J 1 base, leaving 8 bases between the germline ends. Germline CDR1 and CDR2: SGHRS and YFSETQ. TCRdb analysed the 5' RACE reads with MiXCR anew, one entry per CDR3 protein. The sample carries hundreds of thousands of distinct CDR3 sequences, roughly 27% recorded once. The sequence was obtained from a woman between 18 and 49 years old in good health. What was sequenced was PBMCs. The chain carries TRBV5-1 and TRBJ1-2; the D is unclear. The CDR3 coding sequence is TGCGCCAGCAGCGTAACAGTTAACTATGGCTACACCTTC. This sequence encodes CASSVTVNYGYTF.